This paragraph covers one T cell receptor beta chain sequence. Its antigen is undetermined. The data are from a study of CD8+CD57+ T cells in acquired aplastic anemia. Study-wide context: When averaged, DNA from sorted CD4+ and CD8+ cells came to approximately 3 ug. Findings of the study overall: Overlapping CD8+ CDR3 repertoires of patients and controls contained roughly 29 shared sequences. For CD8+ Simpson's diversity, patients and controls showed no significant difference.

The V end lost 0 bases, the J end lost 5 bases, and 9 bases lay between the germline ends. This CDR3 contains 14 residues. Germline values: CDR1 SGHRS, CDR2 YFSETQ. Profiling that covered TCR beta VDJ and CDR3 relied on genomic DNA as its template. One entry per CDR3 protein results from TCRdb running MiXCR on the reads. The sample includes 200,000 to 250,000 distinct CDR3 sequences, 40% to 60% of them seen just once. Only patients with CD8+CD57+ cell expansion on flow cytometry were chosen for sequencing. At the time of blood sampling, patients had not yet received any therapy. The source of this sequence is a human donor with aplastic anemia. The sample comprised sorted CD4+, CD8+, or CD8+CD57+ T cells (not recorded which) from PBMCs. This chain connects TRBV5-1 to TRBJ1-5, with a possible D match to TRBD1 (6 bases). The CDR3 protein is CASSLGAGDQPQHF. CDR3 DNA: TGCGCCAGCAGCTTGGGGGCAGGGGATCAGCCCCAGCATTTT.